The rows below give T cell receptor beta chains drawn from one sample of a study of cytotoxic CD8 clonotypes in ibrutinib-treated CLL. Generated by immunoSEQ multiplex PCR, the TCRdb table keeps only in-frame clones and is missing some. The table has 110,000 to 150,000 clones, approximately 90% seen once. The material sequenced was PBMCs, taken after 12 months of ibrutinib treatment. The receptors were sampled from a human donor with chronic lymphocytic leukemia. The CDR3 runs from the conserved cysteine through the conserved F or W. A D gene is named only where the DNA matches it firmly. Clone size is given for some rows only: seen once, a few or many times, or a class if the clone is expanded.

size: NA
V: TRBV2
D: TRBD2
J: TRBJ2-7
DNA: TGTGCCAGCAGGGAGGAAAGCGGGAGTGTAAAGTACTTC
CDR3: CASREESGSVKYF

size: NA
V: TRBV7-2
D: TRBD1
J: TRBJ2-5
DNA: TGTGCCAGCAGCCGGGACAGGCAAGAGACCCAGTACTTC
CDR3: CASSRDRQETQYF

size: NA
V: TRBV28
D: NA
J: TRBJ2-7
DNA: TGTGCCAGCAGTTTGGCAGAAACCTACGAGCAGTACTTC
CDR3: CASSLAETYEQYF

size: NA
V: TRBV30
D: NA
J: TRBJ2-3
DNA: TGTGCCTGGACCCTGTGGGGGGCGATCACAGATACGCAGTATTTT
CDR3: CAWTLWGAITDTQYF

size: few
V: TRBV6-1
D: NA
J: TRBJ2-5
DNA: TGTGCCAGCAGTGAAGCACCAGGGATAGAGACCCAGTACTTC
CDR3: CASSEAPGIETQYF

size: NA
V: TRBV30
D: NA
J: TRBJ1-4
DNA: TGTGCCTGGGGAAGGACAGTAGAGAATGAAAAACTGTTTTTT
CDR3: CAWGRTVENEKLFF

size: NA
V: TRBV7-2
D: NA
J: TRBJ2-2
DNA: TGTGCCAGCAGCTTAGTGGGCTGGAACACCGGGGAGCTGTTTTTT
CDR3: CASSLVGWNTGELFF

size: NA
V: TRBV6-5
D: NA
J: TRBJ2-1
DNA: TGTGCCAGCAGGATAACGGGAGAATCGTACAATGAGCAGTTCTTC
CDR3: CASRITGESYNEQFF

size: NA
V: TRBV7-3
D: NA
J: TRBJ1-1
DNA: TGTGCCAGCAGCTTATTTGGGGAGACCACTGAAGCTTTCTTT
CDR3: CASSLFGETTEAFF

size: NA
V: TRBV27
D: NA
J: TRBJ2-2
DNA: TGTGCCAGGGGGGGAGTCGCCGGGGAGCTGTTTTTT
CDR3: CARGGVAGELFF

size: NA
V: TRBV6-1
D: NA
J: TRBJ1-5
DNA: TGTGCCAGCAGTGAAAGGGGTTTATATCAGCCCCAGCATTTT
CDR3: CASSERGLYQPQHF

size: NA
V: TRBV18
D: NA
J: TRBJ2-6
DNA: TGTGCCAGCTCACCAACAGTAGACTCTGGGGCCAACGTCCTGACTTTC
CDR3: CASSPTVDSGANVLTF

size: once
V: TRBV19
D: NA
J: TRBJ2-2
DNA: TGTTCAAGTAGGGCGGAGGGTCACGGGGAGCTGTTTTTT
CDR3: CSSRAEGHGELFF

size: once
V: TRBV28
D: NA
J: TRBJ2-7
DNA: TGTGCCAGCAGTTTATTCGGGGGAAGGAGAGAGCAGTACTTC
CDR3: CASSLFGGRREQYF

size: NA
V: TRBV5-6
D: NA
J: TRBJ2-7
DNA: TGTGCCAGCAGCTTGAATCAGAGGGACGAGCAGTACTTC
CDR3: CASSLNQRDEQYF

size: NA
V: TRBV6-5
D: NA
J: TRBJ2-7
DNA: TGTGCCAGCAGTCGAGGCTACGAGCAGTACTTC
CDR3: CASSRGYEQYF

size: NA
V: TRBV5-4
D: TRBD2
J: TRBJ2-7
DNA: TGTGCCAGCAGCCAAGGACTAGCGGAAAGCTCCTACGAGCAGTACTTC
CDR3: CASSQGLAESSYEQYF

size: NA
V: TRBV4-2
D: NA
J: TRBJ2-7
DNA: TGTGCCAGCAGCCAAGAGCTGGACATAAGGGAGCAGTACTTC
CDR3: CASSQELDIREQYF

size: few
V: TRBV27
D: NA
J: TRBJ2-7
DNA: TGTGCCAGCAGTTTATCGAGACTCTTGGGGATGAGCGAGCAGTACTTC
CDR3: CASSLSRLLGMSEQYF

size: NA
V: TRBV28
D: TRBD2
J: TRBJ2-3
DNA: TGTGCCAGCACCGTGACTAGCGGCACAGATACGCAGTATTTT
CDR3: CASTVTSGTDTQYF

size: NA
V: TRBV19
D: NA
J: TRBJ2-7
DNA: TGTGCCAGTACCCTAGGGGGGAGGCCCTACGAGCAGTACTTC
CDR3: CASTLGGRPYEQYF

size: NA
V: TRBV19
D: NA
J: TRBJ1-5
DNA: TGTGCCAGTAGTCAGGGGCAGCAAAATCAGCCCCAGCATTTT
CDR3: CASSQGQQNQPQHF

size: NA
V: TRBV7-9
D: NA
J: TRBJ1-1
DNA: TGTGCCAGCACTATTAGGGCACCAAGGGGGGGCCCGAACACTGAAGCTTTCTTT
CDR3: CASTIRAPRGGPNTEAFF

size: once
V: TRBV5-1
D: TRBD1
J: TRBJ2-3
DNA: TGCGCCAGCAGCTGGACAGGCAGCGACACAGATACGCAGTATTTT
CDR3: CASSWTGSDTDTQYF

size: once
V: TRBV27
D: TRBD2
J: TRBJ2-7
DNA: TGTGCCAGCAGTTTGGGCCTAGCGGGAGGACGGGAGCAGTACTTC
CDR3: CASSLGLAGGREQYF

size: NA
V: TRBV6-6
D: NA
J: TRBJ2-5
DNA: TGTGCCAGCAGCTCATCGGGGGTGCTGCCCCAGTACTTC
CDR3: CASSSSGVLPQYF

size: NA
V: TRBV5-1
D: NA
J: TRBJ2-1
DNA: TGCGCCAGCAGCTCCGGGACTCCCCATGAGCAGTTCTTC
CDR3: CASSSGTPHEQFF

size: NA
V: TRBV18
D: TRBD1
J: TRBJ2-7
DNA: TGTGCCAGCTCACCACCGGACAGGGGCGGGTCGGACGAGCAGTACTTC
CDR3: CASSPPDRGGSDEQYF

size: NA
V: TRBV20-1
D: NA
J: TRBJ1-1
DNA: TGCAGTGCTCCAAATAAGCCTGAAGCTTTCTTT
CDR3: CSAPNKPEAFF

size: NA
V: TRBV19
D: NA
J: TRBJ2-7
DNA: TGTGCCAGTAGTATTCGGGACTCATTCTACGAGCAGTACTTC
CDR3: CASSIRDSFYEQYF

size: NA
V: TRBV5-1
D: TRBD2
J: TRBJ2-3
DNA: TGCGCCAGCAGCCAAACGGGGGCTAGCGGGAGGACGACAGATACGCAGTATTTT
CDR3: CASSQTGASGRTTDTQYF

size: NA
V: TRBV5-1
D: TRBD1
J: TRBJ2-7
DNA: TGCGCCAGCAGCTTGGGGGACAGGGGGCTGGAAGAGCAGTACTTC
CDR3: CASSLGDRGLEEQYF

size: once
V: TRBV6-5
D: NA
J: TRBJ2-2
DNA: TGTGCCAGCAGTTACTCCCCCGGGGAGCTGTTTTTT
CDR3: CASSYSPGELFF

size: NA
V: TRBV7-6
D: NA
J: TRBJ2-2
DNA: TGTGCCAGCAGCTTAGCAGGACTCGGCACCGGGGAGCTGTTTTTT
CDR3: CASSLAGLGTGELFF

size: once
V: TRBV27
D: NA
J: TRBJ2-7
DNA: TGTGCCAGCAGTTTTCAGGGTGGAGTGGACGAGCAGTACTTC
CDR3: CASSFQGGVDEQYF

size: once
V: TRBV19
D: NA
J: TRBJ1-5
DNA: TGTGCCAGTAGGCCCTCCGAAGGAGGGAGTCAGCCCCAGCATTTT
CDR3: CASRPSEGGSQPQHF

size: NA
V: TRBV7-2
D: TRBD2
J: TRBJ2-1
DNA: TGTGCCAGCAGCTTAGCGGGAGGGATCAATGAGCAGTTCTTC
CDR3: CASSLAGGINEQFF

size: NA
V: TRBV27
D: TRBD2
J: TRBJ2-5
DNA: TGTGCCAGCAGTAAGGGACTAGCGGGAACGGAGACCCAGTACTTC
CDR3: CASSKGLAGTETQYF

size: NA
V: TRBV29-1
D: NA
J: TRBJ2-1
DNA: TGCAGCGTAGAAGCGAGAGGGCCAAGGAATGAGCAGTTCTTC
CDR3: CSVEARGPRNEQFF

size: NA
V: TRBV7-2
D: NA
J: TRBJ2-1
DNA: TGTGCCAGCAGCTTAGGGTCAAATCCGTTCTTC
CDR3: CASSLGSNPFF

size: NA
V: TRBV7-2
D: NA
J: TRBJ1-5
DNA: TGTGCCAGCAGCTTAGATTGGAGTGAGGCCGAGGGAAACAATCAGCCCCAGCATTTT
CDR3: CASSLDWSEAEGNNQPQHF

size: NA
V: TRBV15
D: NA
J: TRBJ1-1
DNA: TGTGCCACCAGCAAAGGGAGTCCTGAAGCTTTCTTT
CDR3: CATSKGSPEAFF